This TCR beta chain was recovered during a study of regulatory T cells in long-lasting Graves disease. CDR1 is ENHRY and CDR2 is SYGVKD in the germline V gene. The CDR3 is made up of 13 amino acids. V was pared by 0 bases and J by 7 bases, with 9 bases between. Arm-PCR of CDR3 regions with iRepertoire HTBI primers generated TCR beta libraries. TCRdb processed the multiplex PCR reads anew with MiXCR; each CDR3 protein has one entry. The sample gives 550,000 to 600,000 distinct CDR3 sequences, about 16% of which show up once; about 11% is in the top ten. Time point here: newly diagnosed GD, antithyroid drugs for less than 3 months. Making the TCR library involved RNA that had been extracted from PBMCs. This sample also appeared in a second study, on T cells in Graves' hyperthyroidism and ophthalmopathy.

The material was peripheral blood mononuclear cells (PBMCs), obtained at new diagnosis, from a patient treated with antithyroid drugs. This TCR was recovered from a man between 18 and 35 years old with Graves disease. The chain recombines TRBV10-3 with TRBJ1-2; tentative D call: TRBD1 (5 bases). The CDR3 region has the DNA TGTGCCATCAGTGAGTCGGGGGGTCCTGGCTACACCTTC. Its translation: CAISESGGPGYTF.